One sample yielded the 13 T cell receptor beta chains listed below, sequenced in a study of post-analysis software for immune sequencing data. Findings and caveats of the study: Patients used about five TRBV segments, including TRBV5-6, TRBV5-1 and TRBV20-1, more often than controls.

No antigen has been assigned to these receptors. Prepared TCR beta cDNA libraries contained unique molecular identifiers. One entry per CDR3 protein results from TCRdb running MiXCR on the PCR reads. The data contain about 540,000 distinct CDR3 sequences, approximately 31% of them singletons. The specimen sequenced was blood. All receptors come from a girl between 2 and 17 years old with multiple sclerosis.

There are many counts of this clonotype. The V gene is TRBV29-1, the J gene TRBJ2-3; 8 positions agree with TRBD1. The CDR3 length is 12 residues. V shed 5 bases, J shed 4 bases, and the junction held 2 bases outside the gene matches. Germline V gives CDR1 SQVTM, CDR2 ANQGSEA. CDR3 sequence (DNA): TGCAGCGTTTCACAGGGGGCAGATACGCAGTATTTT. Its translation: CSVSQGADTQYF.

On this clonotype: Mismatch with germline at one junction end may stem from a read error. V and J are TRBV29-1 and TRBJ2-1; the D gene is possibly TRBD2 (6 bases). The CDR3 is 12 amino acids. Germline values: CDR1 SQVTM, CDR2 ANQGSEA. This CDR3 is CSVAGRYNEQFF. As DNA, the CDR3 is TGCAGTGTTGCGGGACGGTACAATGAGCAGTTCTTC.

Only a few counts were recorded for this clonotype. The chain has TRBV4-1 and TRBJ2-1; D gene uncertain. The V gene's germline CDR1 is MGHRA and CDR2 YSYEKL. V lost 0 bases and J lost 3, with 12 bases in between. This CDR3 has 16 amino acids. This chain's CDR3 is CASSQEEQPGYNEQFF. As DNA, the CDR3 is TGCGCCAGCAGCCAAGAGGAACAGCCAGGCTACAATGAGCAGTTCTTC.

A single count supports this clonotype. The chain is built from TRBV2 and TRBJ2-3; a possible D gene is TRBD1 (6 bases). CDR3 length equals 16 residues. Germline CDR1 reads SNHLY; CDR2 reads FYNNEI. V was shortened by 4 bases and J by 2 bases, with 16 bases between the two germline ends. CDR3 DNA: TGTGCCAGCAGTGCCGGAACAGGGAGACCCACAGATACGCAGTATTTT. Its protein is CASSAGTGRPTDTQYF. Full variable domain (missing parts from reference TRBV2 and TRBJ2-3): EPEVTQTPSHQVTQMGQEVILRCVPISNHLYFYWYRQILGQKVEFLVSFYNNEISEKSEIFDDQFSVERPDGSNFTLKIRSTKLEDSAMYFCASSAGTGRPTDTQYFGPGTRLTVL.

The chain recombines TRBV15 with TRBJ2-6, with D perhaps given as TRBD1 or TRBD2 (5 bases each). CDR1 and CDR2 from the germline V gene are LNHNV and YYDKDF (reference sequence). The CDR3 contains 17 residues. V was pared by 5 bases and J by 0 bases, with 14 bases between. CDR3 amino acids: CATSGTGRTSGANVLTF. The CDR3 coding sequence is TGTGCCACCAGCGGAACGGGACGAACCTCTGGGGCCAACGTCCTGACTTTC.

The genes are TRBV6-6 and TRBJ2-5; either TRBD1 or TRBD2 may fit D (5 bases each). The CDR3 extends over 16 amino acids. Trimming pared 0 bases from V and 7 bases from J, leaving 18 bases between. Germline V gene data show CDR1 as MNHNY and CDR2 as SVGAGI (reference sequence). CDR3 bases: TGTGCCAGCAGTTACTCGGGACGTACGCCCCTGGGGACCCAGTACTTC. It is translated as CASSYSGRTPLGTQYF.

Worth noting for this clonotype: The junction and the germline gene differ at one end; a read error may be behind it. The chain employs TRBV15 and TRBJ2-1, with 10 bases identical to TRBD2. Germline lookup yields CDR1 LNHNV and CDR2 YYDKDF (reference sequence). This CDR3 region has 16 residues. The CDR3 sequence: CATGSGSAGGSGEQFF. The CDR3, as DNA: TGTGCCACCGGCAGCGGCTCAGCGGGGGGGTCTGGTGAGCAGTTCTTC.

In its sample, this clonotype was seen a few times. The chain recombines TRBV7-2 with TRBJ2-1; the D is unclear. The CDR3 sequence is 13 residues long. Trimming took 6 bases from V and 0 from J, leaving 6 bases between them. Germline CDR1 SGHTA, CDR2 FQGNSA. CDR3 loop: CASRALSYNEQFF. DNA for the CDR3: TGTGCCAGCAGGGCTCTCTCCTACAATGAGCAGTTCTTC. The variable domain in full, with the rest retrieved from reference TRBV7-2 and TRBJ2-1, is GAGVSQSPSNKVTEKGKDVELRCDPISGHTALYWYRQSLGQGLEFLIYFQGNSAPDKSGLPSDRFSAERTGGSVSTLTIQRTQQEDSAVYLCASRALSYNEQFFGPGTRLTVL.

The chain recombines TRBV3-1 with TRBJ2-7; maybe TRBD2 (5 bases). This CDR3 is built from 14 residues. Germline CDR1 reads LGHDT; CDR2 reads YNNKEL (reference sequence). V was cut by 6 bases and J by 1 base, with 13 bases left in between. In DNA form, the CDR3 reads TGTGCCAGCAGGCCCAGCGGCCGGTCCTACGAGCAGTACTTC. This translates into CASRPSGRSYEQYF.

The rearrangement links TRBV12-3 or TRBV12-4 to TRBJ1-5; D gene unclear. CDR3 length: 12 amino acids. V lost 3 bases and J lost 3, with 3 bases in between. The CDR3 region is CASSFYNQPQHF. In DNA form, the CDR3 reads TGTGCCAGCAGTTTCTACAATCAGCCCCAGCATTTT.

The chain joins TRBV10-3 to TRBJ2-5; perhaps TRBD2 as D (5 bases). The CDR3 runs 12 residues. Trimming pared 9 bases from V and 5 bases from J, leaving 13 bases between. CDR1 and CDR2 from the germline V gene are ENHRY and SYGVKD. For the CDR3, the DNA is TGTGCCATTGGGAGATTCGACGAGACCCAGTACTTC. Translation: CAIGRFDETQYF.

The chain's CDR3 is CASSLTPGANYEQYF. CDR3 nucleotide sequence: TGTGCCAGCAGCTTAACCCCCGGAGCGAATTACGAGCAGTACTTC. The genes are TRBV11-2 and TRBJ2-7; D remains unclear. The V and J ends lost 2 bases and 4 bases respectively, with 15 bases between them. Germline CDR1 reads SGHAT; CDR2 reads FQNNGV. This CDR3 region has 15 residues. Full variable domain (outside the CDR3, taken from reference TRBV11-2 and TRBJ2-7): EAGVAQSPRYKIIEKRQSVAFWCNPISGHATLYWYQQILGQGPKLLIQFQNNGVVDDSQLPKDRFSAERLKGVDSTLKIQPAKLEDSAVYLCASSLTPGANYEQYFGPGTRLTVT.

The chain couples TRBV4-3 to TRBJ2-5; 11 nucleotides line up with TRBD2. The assigned J gene may be wrong: the sequence end matches TRBJ2-7 better. The CDR3 extends over 16 amino acids. Germline V gene lookup returns CDR1 LGHNA and CDR2 YSLEER. Here the CDR3 reads CASSQAPLAGGDEQYF. DNA of the CDR3: TGCGCCAGCAGCCAAGCTCCCCTAGCGGGAGGAGACGAGCAGTACTTC.